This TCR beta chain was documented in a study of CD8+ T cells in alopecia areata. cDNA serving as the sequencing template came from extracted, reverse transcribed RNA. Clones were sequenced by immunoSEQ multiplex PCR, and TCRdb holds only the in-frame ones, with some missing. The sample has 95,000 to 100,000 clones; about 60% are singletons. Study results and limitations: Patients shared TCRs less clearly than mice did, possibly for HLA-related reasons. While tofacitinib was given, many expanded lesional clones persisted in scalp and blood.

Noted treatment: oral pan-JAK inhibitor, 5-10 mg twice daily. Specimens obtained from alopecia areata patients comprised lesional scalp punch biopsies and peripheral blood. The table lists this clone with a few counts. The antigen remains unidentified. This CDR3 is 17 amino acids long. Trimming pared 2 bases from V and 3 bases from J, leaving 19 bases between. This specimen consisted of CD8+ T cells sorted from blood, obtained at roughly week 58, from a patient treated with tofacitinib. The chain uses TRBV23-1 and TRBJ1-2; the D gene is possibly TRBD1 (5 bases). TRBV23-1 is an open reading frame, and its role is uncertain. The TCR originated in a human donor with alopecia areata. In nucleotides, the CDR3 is TGCGCCAGCAGTCAACCCCCTCCTACGGGGGAGGACTATGGCTACACCTTC. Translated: CASSQPPPTGEDYGYTF.